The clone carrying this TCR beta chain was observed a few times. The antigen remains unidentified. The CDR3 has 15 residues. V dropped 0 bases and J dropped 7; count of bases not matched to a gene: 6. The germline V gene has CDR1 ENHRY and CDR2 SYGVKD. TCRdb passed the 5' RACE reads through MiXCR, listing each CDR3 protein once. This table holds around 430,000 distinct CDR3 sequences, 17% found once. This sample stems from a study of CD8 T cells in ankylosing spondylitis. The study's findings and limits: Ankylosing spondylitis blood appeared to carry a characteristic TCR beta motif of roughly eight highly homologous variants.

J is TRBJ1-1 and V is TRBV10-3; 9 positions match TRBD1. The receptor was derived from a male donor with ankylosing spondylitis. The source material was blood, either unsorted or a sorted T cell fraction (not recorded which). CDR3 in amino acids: CAISESSQGAIEAFF. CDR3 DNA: TGTGCCATCAGTGAGTCGTCACAGGGGGCGATTGAAGCTTTCTTT.